The 20 T cell receptor beta chains below were found in one sample sequenced in a study of blood T cells in healthy people across ages (dated by TCRdb to 2015 to 2017). Libraries came from 5' RACE. Instrument used: Illumina HiSeq 2500. A second PCR of roughly 7 to 11 cycles was performed with a sample-barcoded 5' primer and a J-beta primer mix. TCRdb ran its own pipeline on the public reads, namely fastp trimming at Q25 and MiXCR clone calling, and kept in-frame beta chains. Entries that share a CDR3 protein sequence are merged under the most common genes and DNA. The sample table lists approximately 1.5 million distinct CDR3 sequences, 40% to 45% of them with a count of one. The ten largest clones add up to under 5% of the sample. The sequencing sample was made of blood. These receptors were obtained from a young woman in good health.

The chain employs TRBV7-2 and TRBJ1-1, with TRBD1 as a possible D gene (6 bases). CDR1 is SGHTA and CDR2 is FQGNSA in the germline V gene. V was clipped by 6 bases and J by 0 bases, with 14 bases between them. The CDR3 covers 15 residues. The DNA of the CDR3 is TGTGCCAGCAGTCCCGGAGGGGGAGTGAACACTGAAGCTTTCTTT. Protein sequence: CASSPGGGVNTEAFF.

The chain employs TRBV25-1 and TRBJ2-6; 10 bases agree with TRBD2. V lost 2 bases, J lost 0 bases, and 16 bases stayed unmatched. This CDR3 is 22 amino acids long. Germline loops: CDR1 MGHDK, CDR2 SYGVNS. The CDR3 protein is CASSEPHLAASGGTSGANVLTF. The DNA for the CDR3 is TGTGCCAGCAGTGAACCTCATCTCGCGGCTAGCGGGGGAACCTCTGGGGCCAACGTCCTGACTTTC. Looking up the rest from reference TRBV25-1 and TRBJ2-6 gives the full variable domain: EADIYQTPRYLVIGTGKKITLECSQTMGHDKMYWYQQDPGMELHLIHYSYGVNSTEKGDLSSESTVSRIRTEHFPLTLESARPSHTSQYLCASSEPHLAASGGTSGANVLTFGAGSRLTVL.

V and J are TRBV5-1 and TRBJ2-1; D remains ambiguous. V was trimmed by 1 base and J by 10 bases, leaving 9 bases between them. This CDR3 is 12 amino acids long. Germline-derived CDR1 and CDR2 are SGHRS and YFSETQ. The CDR3 protein is CASSLSRQEQFF. CDR3 DNA: TGCGCCAGCAGCTTGAGCAGGCAAGAGCAGTTCTTC.

This clonotype was picked up a small number of times. One end of the junction is discordant with germline, which a read error may explain. The chain couples TRBV20-1 to TRBJ1-2; no clear D. Looked up from germline, CDR1 is DFQATT and CDR2 is SNEGSKA (reference sequence). The CDR3 totals 14 residues. The CDR3 here is CSARVRATGYGYTF. The CDR3 DNA reads as TGCAGTGCAAGAGTCCGGGCGACCGGCTATGGCTACACCTTC.

The chain employs TRBV29-1 and TRBJ2-1, with D unclear. The CDR3 extends over 11 amino acids. V lost 4 bases and J lost 8, with 9 bases in between. The germline CDR1 and CDR2 sequences are SQVTM and ANQGSEA. The CDR3 DNA follows: TGCAGCGTTGTCTTAGGCTATGAGCAGTTCTTC. This codes for CSVVLGYEQFF.

The rearrangement joins TRBV12-3 or TRBV12-4 to TRBJ2-5, with D uncertain. V lost 2 bases and J 6 bases, leaving 13 bases between the germline ends. CDR3 length equals 14 residues. The CDR3 spells CASSLSQRQKTQYF. The CDR3 DNA reads TGTGCCAGCAGTTTATCCCAGAGACAAAAGACCCAGTACTTC.

The chain has TRBV25-1 and TRBJ2-7; TRBD1 matches at 9 bases. Germline V lookup: CDR1 MGHDK, CDR2 SYGVNS. CDR3 length: 14 residues. V lost 6 bases to trimming and J lost 6 bases; unmatched junction nucleotides: 9. The CDR3 nucleotides are TGTGCCAGCAGGGACTGGACAGGGGACGGCGAGCAGTACTTC. It translates to CASRDWTGDGEQYF.

Comments on this clonotype: A much larger clonotype is one base distant, so this may be a read error. The chain combines TRBV4-3 with TRBJ2-1; TRBD2 matches 10 bases. CDR1 is LGHNA and CDR2 is YSLEER in the germline V gene. The CDR3 runs 18 residues. This chain's CDR3 is CAGSQEAFRLAGVNEQFF. The CDR3 nucleotides are TGCGCCGGCAGCCAAGAGGCTTTTCGTCTAGCGGGAGTTAATGAGCAGTTCTTC.

This clonotype turned up a few times. The rearrangement uses TRBV29-1 and TRBJ2-7; possibly TRBD1 or TRBD2 for D (5 bases each). Trimming took off 2 bases at V and 4 bases at J, with 15 bases between the two ends. CDR3 length: 14 amino acids. The V gene's germline CDR1 is SQVTM and CDR2 ANQGSEA. CDR3 in amino acids: CSVERPGRGYEQYF. The CDR3 nucleotides read TGCAGCGTTGAAAGGCCAGGGCGCGGGTACGAGCAGTACTTC.

This clonotype was detected only a few times. The CDR3 is CASSLELAVNEQFF. CDR3 nucleotide sequence: TGCGCCAGCAGCTTGGAGCTAGCTGTCAATGAGCAGTTCTTC. The chain employs TRBV5-1 and TRBJ2-1; tentatively, D is TRBD2 (5 bases). V dropped 0 bases and J dropped 6 bases, with 10 bases sitting between them. The CDR3 is made up of 14 amino acids. Germline V CDR1 and CDR2: SGHRS, YFSETQ. Variable domain in full (rest from reference TRBV5-1 and TRBJ2-1): KAGVTQTPRYLIKTRGQQVTLSCSPISGHRSVSWYQQTPGQGLQFLFEYFSETQRNKGNFPGRFSGRQFSNSRSEMNVSTLELGDSALYLCASSLELAVNEQFFGPGTRLTVL.

The chain has TRBV6-2 or TRBV6-3 and TRBJ2-2, with TRBD2 identical over 11 bases. Losses at the gene ends were 0 bases for V and 2 bases for J; bases not matched to a gene: 5. The CDR3 totals 18 residues. From germline, CDR1 is MNHEY and CDR2 SVGEGT. The CDR3, as DNA: TGTGCCAGCAGTTACTCCCCTAGCGGGAGGCCCAACACCGGGGAGCTGTTTTTT. This encodes CASSYSPSGRPNTGELFF.

About this clonotype itself: One junction end disagrees with the germline gene, perhaps due to a read error. This chain joins TRBV7-8 and TRBJ2-1; 7 positions agree with TRBD2. CDR3 length: 18 amino acids. Per the germline V gene, CDR1 is SGHVS and CDR2 is FQNEAQ. DNA for the CDR3: TGTACCAGCAGCTACCCGGGACTACGTACCCGGGATGGAAATGAGCAGTTCTTC. Protein product: CTSSYPGLRTRDGNEQFF.

This clonotype showed up just a few times. The V and J genes are TRBV6-5 and TRBJ2-6; D is possibly TRBD1 (5 bases). The germline V and J ends were trimmed by 7 bases and 4 bases, with 14 bases remaining between them. CDR1 and CDR2 (germline): MNHEY, SVGAGI. The CDR3 loop spans 15 amino acids. The CDR3, as DNA: TGTGCCAGCAACACAGGCCCACCGGGGGCCAACGTCCTGACTTTC. This translates into CASNTGPPGANVLTF.

This clonotype has just a few counts. The chain uses TRBV4-1 and TRBJ1-1, with 9 bases aligning to TRBD1. The CDR3 spans 15 residues. Germline-derived CDR1 and CDR2 are MGHRA and YSYEKL. V shed 1 base, J shed 7 bases, and the junction held 7 bases outside the gene matches. The CDR3 reads CASSQVNPGQGEAFF. The CDR3 region has the DNA TGCGCCAGCAGCCAAGTAAACCCGGGACAGGGTGAAGCTTTCTTT.

This sequence joins TRBV25-1 and TRBJ1-1, with TRBD1 matching 7 bases. The germline gives CDR1 MGHDK, CDR2 SYGVNS. V trimming: 2 bases; J trimming: 4 bases; junction bases outside the gene matches: 7. The length of the CDR3 is 15 residues. In DNA, the CDR3 is TGTGCCAGCAGTGAACCGACAGGGAGTAGCACTGAAGCTTTCTTT. Its translation: CASSEPTGSSTEAFF.

This clonotype was counted many times. The chain couples TRBV12-3 or TRBV12-4 to TRBJ1-6, with D hard to call. The CDR3 is made up of 13 amino acids. V dropped 0 bases and J dropped 3 bases, with 0 bases sitting between them. The CDR3 coding sequence is TGTGCCAGCAGTTTAGCCTATAATTCACCCCTCCACTTT. This encodes CASSLAYNSPLHF.

Only a few counts were recorded for this clonotype. The gene calls are TRBV29-1 and TRBJ1-2; the D is unclear. There are 13 residues in the CDR3. V was clipped by 1 base and J by 6 bases, with 12 bases between them. The germline V gene has CDR1 SQVTM and CDR2 ANQGSEA. The CDR3 bases are TGCAGCGTTGAAGGGGAGTCTGACAATGGCTACACCTTC. Encoded protein: CSVEGESDNGYTF.

The chain links TRBV27 to TRBJ1-2; 8 bases are shared with TRBD1. The CDR3 runs 15 residues. The germline V gene encodes CDR1 MNHEY and CDR2 SMNVEV (reference sequence). Trimming took 5 bases from V and 3 from J; bases not matched to a gene: 8. The CDR3 is CASSRRDRWDYGYTF. The DNA of the CDR3 is TGTGCCAGCAGTCGACGGGACAGGTGGGACTATGGCTACACCTTC.

The chain joins TRBV20-1 to TRBJ2-3; D may be TRBD1 or TRBD2 (6 bases each). V was trimmed by 8 bases and J by 0 bases, leaving 12 bases between them. CDR3 size: 13 residues. Germline V gene data show CDR1 as DFQATT and CDR2 as SNEGSKA (reference sequence). Here the CDR3 DNA reads TGCAGTACCTGGGGGGCTAGCACAGATACGCAGTATTTT. Its protein is CSTWGASTDTQYF.

In its sample, this clonotype was seen a few times. The V gene is TRBV6-6, the J gene TRBJ2-6; no firm D call. Trimming pared 6 bases from V and 3 bases from J, leaving 6 bases between. The CDR3 runs to 13 residues. Germline loops: CDR1 MNHNY, CDR2 SVGAGI (reference sequence). As DNA, the CDR3 is TGTGCCAGCAGCTCCCTTGGGGCCAACGTCCTGACTTTC. Translated, it gives CASSSLGANVLTF.